This T cell receptor beta chain was sequenced during a study of control samples from healthy donors and cancer patients. Sequencing was performed with immunoSEQ multiplex PCR; in TCRdb, only in-frame clones are kept and a portion is missing. The table has some 79,000 clones, approximately 94% seen once. The CDR3 length is 10 residues. With 4 bases removed from V and 10 bases from J, the gap between germline ends came to 8 bases. From germline, CDR1 is SQVTM and CDR2 ANQGSEA. This clonotype was obtained from a woman in her thirties or forties with lung cancer. V is TRBV29-1 and J is TRBJ2-1, with D hard to call. Sequenced: PBMCs. DNA of the CDR3: TGCAGCGTTGTTCTTATGGAGCAGTTCTTC. Protein product: CSVVLMEQFF.